A selection of T cell receptor beta chains follows, all from one sample in a study of T cells in Graves' hyperthyroidism and ophthalmopathy. MiXCR, run by TCRdb on the multiplex PCR reads, gives a single entry per CDR3 protein. The data show roughly 300,000 distinct CDR3 sequences, 15% to 20% seen once. The sequenced sample was blood. The receptors come from a woman between 45 and 65 years old with Graves' hyperthyroidism. Each CDR3 is given with its conserved first and last residue. The order of the fields is CDR3 DNA, CDR3 protein, V gene, J gene, D gene, clone size. The D gene is left open where the match is weak. The listing skips clone size in some rows; elsewhere it reads once, few, many or a size class.

TGTGCCAGCAGTCCAACAGGGTTCGAGCAGTACTTC	CASSPTGFEQYF	TRBV6-1	TRBJ2-7	.	.
TGCGCCAGCAGCGGCGGACTAGCGGGATCTGTTGACAATGAGCAGTTCTTC	CASSGGLAGSVDNEQFF	TRBV5-1	TRBJ2-1	TRBD2	many
TGTGCCAGTAGTCCCAATTCCGGGTTTGACACAGATACGCAGTATTTT	CASSPNSGFDTDTQYF	TRBV19	TRBJ2-3	.	many
TGCAGCGCCACCGACAGTACCTACGAGCAGTACTTC	CSATDSTYEQYF	TRBV20-1	TRBJ2-7	.	.
TGTGCCAGCATCTCGGCGGGTCAGGTCGGAGACACTGAAGCTTTCTTT	CASISAGQVGDTEAFF	TRBV7-9	TRBJ1-1	.	many
TGCAGCGTTGAAGGAGGGGAGGCTGAAGCTTTCTTT	CSVEGGEAEAFF	TRBV29-1	TRBJ1-1	.	.
TGCAGTGCTAGAGATCCTCAGGGAAACACCATATATTTT	CSARDPQGNTIYF	TRBV20-1	TRBJ1-3	.	.
TGTGCCAGCAGCTTGTACTCAGACCTAAACACTGAAGCTTTCTTT	CASSLYSDLNTEAFF	TRBV5-4	TRBJ1-1	.	.
TGTGCCAGTATAGGGACAGGGAGGGTGAACACTGAAGCTTTCTTT	CASIGTGRVNTEAFF	TRBV19	TRBJ1-1	TRBD1	.
TGTGCCAGCAGCGGGGGGGCAGGGACCCAGTACTTC	CASSGGAGTQYF	TRBV7-2	TRBJ2-5	.	many
TGTGCCAGCAGTCCAGGTAGCGGGACCTACAATGAGCAGTTCTTC	CASSPGSGTYNEQFF	TRBV12-3/TRBV12-4	TRBJ2-1	TRBD2	many
TGTGCCAGCAGTCCGCTCCGAGAAGCGGGGGGTGTTCAAGAGACCCAGTACTTC	CASSPLREAGGVQETQYF	TRBV6-2/TRBV6-3	TRBJ2-5	TRBD2	many
TGTGCCACCAGTGATTCTGGACTAGCGGGAGGAGGTGGGGAAGAGACCCAGTACTTC	CATSDSGLAGGGGEETQYF	TRBV24-1	TRBJ2-5	TRBD2	many
TGCAGTGCTAGAGATCCTAGCGGGAGGGCCGGAGATACGCAGTATTTT	CSARDPSGRAGDTQYF	TRBV20-1	TRBJ2-3	TRBD2	few
TGTGCCAGCAGTTTAGGTTGGGACGGGCAGTTCTTC	CASSLGWDGQFF	TRBV12-3/TRBV12-4	TRBJ2-1	.	few
TGCAGTGCTAGAGACAGGAGACAGGGGACAGATACGCAGTATTTT	CSARDRRQGTDTQYF	TRBV20-1	TRBJ2-3	TRBD1	many
TGTGCCAGCAGCCTCAGGGCCGGTAGCAATCAGCCCCAGCATTTT	CASSLRAGSNQPQHF	TRBV2	TRBJ1-5	.	.
TGTGCCAGTAGTATAGGGGGGAGCTACGAGCAGTACTTC	CASSIGGSYEQYF	TRBV19	TRBJ2-7	.	.
TGTGCCAGCAGTGAAGCAGGGGTGGGGGCTGGAAGCACTGAAGCTTTCTTT	CASSEAGVGAGSTEAFF	TRBV6-1	TRBJ1-1	.	many
TGTGCCAGCAGCGCATCAGGGTCGGTCGGGTATGGCTACACCTTC	CASSASGSVGYGYTF	TRBV7-2	TRBJ1-2	.	few
TGTGCCAGCAGTGAAGCAGAGACTAGCGGGAGCTATGAGCAGTTCTTC	CASSEAETSGSYEQFF	TRBV2	TRBJ2-1	TRBD2	many
TGTGCCAGCTCACCATGGCAGACCAACACTGAAGCTTTCTTT	CASSPWQTNTEAFF	TRBV18	TRBJ1-1	.	many
TGTGCCAGTAGTATAGTACGGATTACAATGAACACTGAAGCTTTCTTT	CASSIVRITMNTEAFF	TRBV19	TRBJ1-1	.	.
TGCAGTGCTAGAGGGGCTAACGCAGGTCCCAGCTCCTACAATGAGCAGTTCTTC	CSARGANAGPSSYNEQFF	TRBV20-1	TRBJ2-1	.	few
TGTGCCAGCAGCTTCGGGACGGTGAACACTGAAGCTTTCTTT	CASSFGTVNTEAFF	TRBV7-9	TRBJ1-1	.	many
TGCAGTGCTAGCCACACAGGGGGAAAAGCGGAGACCCAGTACTTC	CSASHTGGKAETQYF	TRBV20-1	TRBJ2-5	TRBD1	many
TGTGCCAGCAGTCGGACAGGGCCCAATGAGCAGTTCTTC	CASSRTGPNEQFF	TRBV28	TRBJ2-1	TRBD1	many
TGTGCCAGCAGTTCTTGGACAGGAAGGCCTGAAGCTTTCTTT	CASSSWTGRPEAFF	TRBV6-1	TRBJ1-1	TRBD1	few
TGTGCCATCGCTGGCAGGGGTTCTGAAGCTTTCTTT	CAIAGRGSEAFF	TRBV12-3/TRBV12-4	TRBJ1-1	.	few
TGTGCCAGCAGCTTAGCCGGACAGGGGGCAGGCACTGAAGCTTTCTTT	CASSLAGQGAGTEAFF	TRBV7-2	TRBJ1-1	TRBD1	.
TGTGCCAGCAGCTACGATTCAGGGATAGGCTATGGCTACACCTTC	CASSYDSGIGYGYTF	TRBV6-5	TRBJ1-2	.	few